The source of this TCR beta chain is a study of blood T cell repertoires in COVID-19. Using immunoSEQ multiplex PCR, the repertoire was profiled, and TCRdb retains in-frame clones only, with some absent. The top ten hold less than 3% of the sample, which has roughly 150,000 clones, roughly 81% seen once. The CDR3 covers 12 residues. Germline V gene lookup returns CDR1 SGHTA and CDR2 FQGTGA. Trimming shortened V by 4 bases and J by 4 bases, and 6 bases separated the two germline ends. Notes on this clone: Other DNA sequences from this sample encode an identical CDR3 as well.

This sequence joins TRBV7-3 and TRBJ2-3; a weak D match, TRBD2 (6 bases). The sequenced sample consisted of peripheral blood. This clonotype originated in an elderly woman with COVID-19, enrolled during active disease. This CDR3 is CASSSGADTQYF. CDR3 sequence (DNA): TGTGCCAGCAGCTCGGGGGCAGATACGCAGTATTTT.